The table lists the clone carrying this TCR beta chain with many counts. The CDR3 runs to 12 residues. Germline values: CDR1 SGDLS, CDR2 YYNGEE. Trimming took 0 bases from V and 11 from J, leaving 11 bases between them. Ophthalmopathy in the patients scored at least 3 on Clinical Activity Score and at least 4 on NOSPECS grade, lasting under 3 months. Pregnant or lactating patients were excluded, as were those with uncontrolled infection or other autoimmune disease. These data are taken from a study of T cells in Graves' hyperthyroidism and ophthalmopathy. Template material for amplifying TCR beta CDR3 regions consisted of RNA transcripts. Primed by the HTBI set, a first-round RT-PCR was run on the TCR CDR3. TCRdb itself ran the multiplex PCR reads through MiXCR, one entry per CDR3 protein. The table lists 350,000 or so distinct CDR3 sequences, less than 20% of them singletons.

The rearrangement links TRBV9 to TRBJ1-1; D ambiguous. The TCR originated in a woman aged 40 to 50 with Graves' ophthalmopathy. The sample comprised blood. The CDR3 coding sequence is TGTGCCAGCAGCGTAGACCCCGAATGGGCTTTCTTT. The encoded protein is CASSVDPEWAFF.